One sample yielded the 26 T cell receptor beta chains listed below, sequenced in a study of Graves' ophthalmopathy and Graves' hyperthyroidism. RNA transcripts provided the template for amplifying TCR beta CDR3 regions. After a first-round RT-PCR with HTBI primers, a second-round multiplex PCR was run. TCRdb redid the calling of the multiplex PCR reads with MiXCR, one entry per CDR3 protein. The sample lists hundreds of thousands of distinct CDR3 sequences; about 15% were seen once. The sequenced sample consisted of blood. The receptors shown here come from a woman aged 25 to 45 with Graves' ophthalmopathy.

This clonotype showed up many times. The chain is built from TRBV7-8 and TRBJ1-2; possibly TRBD1 for D (5 bases). The germline V gene encodes CDR1 SGHVS and CDR2 FQNEAQ. This CDR3 contains 15 residues. Trimming stripped 5 bases from V and 0 bases from J, with 13 bases between. The CDR3 loop is CASSQGRLANYGYTF. The CDR3 nucleotides read TGTGCCAGCAGCCAGGGACGCTTAGCTAACTATGGCTACACCTTC.

Comments on this clonotype: At one boundary the junction diverges from the germline segment, which might be a read error. This rearrangement joins TRBV18 to TRBJ1-5; a weak D match, TRBD1 (5 bases). The CDR3 length is 14 residues. Germline values: CDR1 KGHSH, CDR2 LQKENI. CDR3 in amino acids: CASPPKTEGWPQHF. The DNA for the CDR3 is TGTGCCAGCCCACCAAAAACAGAGGGGTGGCCCCAGCATTTT. Combining the CDR3 with reference TRBV18 and TRBJ1-5 gives the whole variable domain NAGVMQNPRHLVRRRGQEARLRCSPMKGHSHVYWYRQLPEEGLKFMVYLQKENIIDESGMPKERFSAEFPKEGPSILRIQQVVRGDSAAYFCASPPKTEGWPQHFGDGTRLSIL.

This clonotype was observed many times. This chain links TRBV4-1 with TRBJ2-5; D may be TRBD1 (6 bases). Looked up from germline, CDR1 is MGHRA and CDR2 is YSYEKL. V dropped 4 bases and J dropped 5 bases, with 11 bases sitting between them. The CDR3 runs to 13 residues. CDR3 DNA: TGCGCCAGCAGCCGGGGGCGAAGGGAGACCCAGTACTTC. Encoded protein: CASSRGRRETQYF.

This clonotype appeared many times. The gene calls are TRBV27 and TRBJ1-1; unclear D gene. This CDR3 has 12 amino acids. V dropped 1 base and J dropped 8 bases, with 8 bases sitting between them. Germline CDR1 MNHEY, CDR2 SMNVEV (reference sequence). The CDR3 DNA is TGTGCCAGCAGTTTATGGGGAGGGGAAGCTTTCTTT. It specifies CASSLWGGEAFF.

This clonotype was detected many times. This chain connects TRBV20-1 to TRBJ2-5; 8 bases are shared with TRBD2. The germline V gene has CDR1 DFQATT and CDR2 SNEGSKA (reference sequence). This CDR3 has 16 amino acids. CDR3 loop: CSASRGRYPPQETQYF. In DNA form, the CDR3 reads TGCAGCGCGTCGCGCGGGAGGTACCCCCCCCAAGAGACCCAGTACTTC.

At least ten counts were recorded for this clonotype. V usage is TRBV20-1 and J usage is TRBJ2-7; D is ambiguous. Trimming cost V 2 bases and J 4 bases, with 12 bases left between them. Germline V gene lookup returns CDR1 DFQATT and CDR2 SNEGSKA (reference sequence). The CDR3 is 13 amino acids. In DNA form, the CDR3 reads TGCAGTGCTAGAATCCCTTCCCAATACGAGCAGTACTTC. This encodes CSARIPSQYEQYF.

This clonotype has a count of ten or more. This rearrangement joins TRBV20-1 to TRBJ2-5; TRBD1 matches at 9 bases. Germline lookup yields CDR1 DFQATT and CDR2 SNEGSKA (reference sequence). CDR3 length: 12 amino acids. Trimming removed 7 bases from V and 3 bases from J; junction bases left unmatched: 3. The CDR3 is CSGQGVEETQYF. The CDR3 DNA reads as TGCAGTGGACAGGGGGTAGAAGAGACCCAGTACTTC.

The table lists this clonotype with a few counts. The V gene is TRBV20-1, the J gene TRBJ2-2; D gene unclear. This CDR3 is built from 14 residues. Germline V gene sequence: CDR1 DFQATT, CDR2 SNEGSKA (reference sequence). V was cut by 3 bases and J by 4 bases, with 12 bases left in between. The CDR3: CSASYSLSTGELFF. CDR3 coding DNA: TGCAGTGCTAGTTACTCACTCTCCACCGGGGAGCTGTTTTTT.

At least ten counts were recorded for this clonotype. The rearrangement joins TRBV12-3 or TRBV12-4 to TRBJ1-1; the D is unclear. Trimming took off 4 bases at V and 7 bases at J, with 10 bases between the two ends. This CDR3 spans 12 amino acids. In DNA, the CDR3 is TGTGCCAGCAGTTACGACGTGGTTGAAGCTTTCTTT. Translated: CASSYDVVEAFF.

This clonotype was seen many times. This chain joins TRBV20-1 and TRBJ2-5; TRBD1 matches at 7 bases. Germline loops: CDR1 DFQATT, CDR2 SNEGSKA (reference sequence). Trimming removed 2 bases from V and 2 bases from J; junction bases left unmatched: 8. The CDR3 extends over 15 amino acids. The CDR3 nucleotides read TGCAGTGCTAGACCTCAGACAGGGTGGCAAGAGACCCAGTACTTC. This codes for CSARPQTGWQETQYF.

This clonotype was counted ten times or more. J is TRBJ1-1 and V is TRBV18; maybe TRBD1 (6 bases). This CDR3 has 16 amino acids. Germline assignment: CDR1 KGHSH and CDR2 LQKENI. The V end lost 2 bases, the J end lost 4 bases, and 17 bases lay between the germline ends. The CDR3 region has the DNA TGTGCCAGCTCACCAAATCGGGACATGTCCGGCACTGAAGCTTTCTTT. Protein product: CASSPNRDMSGTEAFF.

This clonotype was counted ten times or more. The gene calls are TRBV27 and TRBJ1-2; D gene ambiguous. Trimming took 3 bases from V and 6 from J, leaving 17 bases between them. CDR1 is MNHEY and CDR2 is SMNVEV in the germline V gene (reference sequence). This CDR3 spans 15 amino acids. This CDR3 reads CASSFRGPGAHGYTF. In DNA, the CDR3 is TGTGCCAGCAGTTTCCGAGGACCCGGCGCCCATGGCTACACCTTC.

This clonotype was counted ten times or more. The rearrangement links TRBV28 to TRBJ2-7; 11 bases are a match to TRBD2. Germline V lookup: CDR1 MDHEN, CDR2 SYDVKM. The CDR3 spans 16 residues. With V trimmed by 1 base and J by 1 base, 3 bases remained unmatched. The CDR3 here is CASSLSTSGSSYEQYF. The CDR3 DNA sequence: TGTGCCAGCAGTTTATCTACTAGCGGGAGTTCCTACGAGCAGTACTTC. The complete variable domain, with remaining parts taken from reference TRBV28 and TRBJ2-7, reads DVKVTQSSRYLVKRTGEKVFLECVQDMDHENMFWYRQDPGLGLRLIYFSYDVKMKEKGDIPEGYSVSREKKERFSLILESASTNQTSMYLCASSLSTSGSSYEQYFGPGTRLTVT.

This clonotype was seen many times. V is TRBV6-1 and J is TRBJ1-5; the match to TRBD1 covers 9 bases. Germline V gene data show CDR1 as MNHNS and CDR2 as SASEGT. The V gene end was trimmed by 10 bases and the J gene end by 1 base; junction bases not matched to a gene: 5. The CDR3 has 14 residues. The CDR3 spells CATSTGGSNQPQHF. CDR3 DNA sequence: TGTGCCACCTCGACAGGGGGAAGCAATCAGCCCCAGCATTTT.

The sample holds many counts of this clonotype. This rearrangement joins TRBV20-1 to TRBJ2-3; D is ambiguous. This CDR3 comprises 15 residues. CDR1 is DFQATT and CDR2 is SNEGSKA in the germline V gene (reference sequence). Trimming removed 3 bases at V and 2 bases at J, with 15 bases between. This chain's CDR3 is CSASQEPRSTDTQYF. The CDR3 DNA reads as TGCAGTGCTAGCCAAGAGCCTCGTTCCACAGATACGCAGTATTTT.

The gene calls are TRBV5-6 and TRBJ2-2, with D tentatively TRBD1 (5 bases). The length of the CDR3 is 16 residues. V lost 4 bases, J lost 7 bases, and 20 bases lay in between. CDR1 and CDR2 (germline): SGHDT, YYEEEE. The CDR3 loop reads CASSSLQVALGGELFF. CDR3 nucleotides: TGTGCCAGCAGCAGCCTACAGGTGGCTCTTGGCGGGGAGCTGTTTTTT.

In its sample, this clonotype was seen many times. The chain joins TRBV2 to TRBJ1-1; D is unclear. Germline assignment: CDR1 SNHLY and CDR2 FYNNEI. The CDR3 runs 11 residues. The V end was cut by 5 bases, the J end by 5 bases, with 6 bases between. The CDR3 coding sequence is TGTGCCAGCAGTCAATGGACTGAAGCTTTCTTT. Amino acid sequence: CASSQWTEAFF.

This clonotype was detected ten times or more. V gene TRBV27 combines with J gene TRBJ1-5; perhaps TRBD1 as D (5 bases). This CDR3 is 16 amino acids long. The germline gives CDR1 MNHEY, CDR2 SMNVEV (reference sequence). V was shortened by 6 bases and J by 0 bases, with 15 bases between the two germline ends. CDR3 residues: CASSSEGLYSNQPQHF. The DNA of the CDR3 is TGTGCCAGCAGCTCCGAGGGGCTTTATAGCAATCAGCCCCAGCATTTT.

This clonotype was counted at least ten times. The V call is TRBV6-5, the J call TRBJ1-6, with D maybe TRBD1 (5 bases). Germline CDR1 MNHEY, CDR2 SVGAGI. V lost 2 bases, J lost 8 bases, and 10 bases lay in between. The CDR3 consists of 14 residues. The CDR3 sequence is CASSYEGEDSPLHF. The CDR3 nucleotides are TGTGCCAGCAGTTACGAAGGGGAGGATTCACCCCTCCACTTT.

This clonotype has ten or more counts. The gene calls are TRBV20-1 and TRBJ2-7; tentatively, D is TRBD1 (6 bases). The CDR3 is 15 amino acids. Trimming removed 1 base at V and 2 bases at J, with 15 bases between. CDR1 DFQATT and CDR2 SNEGSKA come from the germline V gene (reference sequence). Written as DNA, the CDR3 is TGCAGTGCTAGAGGGAGGACAGTCTTCGCCTACGAGCAGTACTTC. It codes for CSARGRTVFAYEQYF.

In the case of this clonotype: One junction end does not reproduce the germline sequence, and a read error may be involved. The V gene is TRBV6-1, the J gene TRBJ1-1, with a weak D call TRBD1 (6 bases). There are 14 residues in the CDR3. The germline V gene has CDR1 MNHNS and CDR2 SASEGT. The CDR3 protein is CASSEDQGWTEAFF. The CDR3 DNA reads as TGCGCCAGCAGTGAAGATCAGGGGTGGACTGAAGCTTTCTTT.

This clonotype has a count of ten or more. The chain has TRBV6-1 and TRBJ1-2, with 8 bases lining up with TRBD1. V gave up 2 bases and J gave up 4 bases; unmatched junction bases: 3. The CDR3 spans 14 residues. Germline V lookup: CDR1 MNHNS, CDR2 SASEGT. CDR3 bases: TGTGCCAGCAGTGAATACAGGGGGACCTATGGCTACACCTTC. It codes for CASSEYRGTYGYTF.

This clonotype was counted at least ten times. The chain employs TRBV27 and TRBJ1-1; TRBD1 matches 8 bases. Germline-derived CDR1 and CDR2 are MNHEY and SMNVEV (reference sequence). The V and J ends lost 6 bases and 2 bases, in that order; junction bases with no gene match: 8. The CDR3 spans 15 residues. CDR3 bases: TGTGCCAGCAGGTTTGGGGACAGGCTAAACACTGAAGCTTTCTTT. Translating gives CASRFGDRLNTEAFF.

This clonotype appeared many times. The chain carries TRBV19 and TRBJ1-5; 8 bases line up with TRBD1. Trimming took 6 bases from V and 2 from J; bases not matched to a gene: 6. Germline CDR1 and CDR2: LNHDA and SQIVND (reference sequence). CDR3 length: 15 amino acids. DNA for the CDR3: TGTGCCAGTAGCTACACAGGGGGTGGCAATCAGCCCCAGCATTTT. Translated, it gives CASSYTGGGNQPQHF.

This clonotype has a count of ten or more. The genes are TRBV28 and TRBJ2-7; D uncertain. This CDR3 has 20 amino acids. V was clipped by 3 bases and J by 2 bases, with 29 bases between them. Germline CDR1 MDHEN, CDR2 SYDVKM. The CDR3 protein is CASSFGSPQRTPEDPYEQYF. The CDR3 nucleotides read TGTGCCAGCAGTTTTGGGTCGCCTCAGAGGACCCCAGAGGACCCCTACGAGCAGTACTTC.

The genes are TRBV20-1 and TRBJ2-7, with D uncertain. From germline, CDR1 is DFQATT and CDR2 SNEGSKA (reference sequence). The germline V and J ends were trimmed by 4 bases and 0 bases, with 13 bases remaining between them. This CDR3 is 14 amino acids long. The CDR3 spells CSAINPLDSYEQYF. For the CDR3, the DNA is TGCAGTGCTATAAACCCCCTGGACTCCTACGAGCAGTACTTC.